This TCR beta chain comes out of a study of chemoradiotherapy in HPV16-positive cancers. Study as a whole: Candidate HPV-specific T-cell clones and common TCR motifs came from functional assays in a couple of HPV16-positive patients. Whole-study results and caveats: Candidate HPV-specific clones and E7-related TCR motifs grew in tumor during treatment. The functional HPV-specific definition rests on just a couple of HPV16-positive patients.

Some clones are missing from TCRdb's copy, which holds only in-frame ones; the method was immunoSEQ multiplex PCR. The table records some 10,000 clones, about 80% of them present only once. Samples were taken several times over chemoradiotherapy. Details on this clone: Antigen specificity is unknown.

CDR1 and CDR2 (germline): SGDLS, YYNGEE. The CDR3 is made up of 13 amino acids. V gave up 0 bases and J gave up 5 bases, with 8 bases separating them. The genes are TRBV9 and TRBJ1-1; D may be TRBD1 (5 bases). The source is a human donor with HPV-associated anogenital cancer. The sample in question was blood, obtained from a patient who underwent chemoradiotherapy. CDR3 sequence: CASSVEGKTEAFF. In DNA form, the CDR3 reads TGTGCCAGCAGCGTAGAGGGGAAAACTGAAGCTTTCTTT.